Below are 11 T cell receptor beta chains sequenced from a single sample in a study of neurological immune-mediated disorders (dated by TCRdb to the late 2010s). Receptor amplification or capture employed 5' RACE. TCRdb records Illumina HiSeq 2500 as the sequencer. The raw public data were reprocessed by TCRdb itself: fastp quality trimming at Q25, MiXCR clonotype calling, in-frame beta chains only. Each entry merges the rows of one CDR3 protein and shows their most common DNA and genes. Counted in this sample were tens of thousands of distinct CDR3 sequences; 10% of them appeared once. The ten largest clones add up to approximately 7% of the sample. The sample comprised PBMCs. The receptor set was obtained from a woman younger than 45 with HTLV-1-associated myelopathy (HAM/TSP).

This clonotype was observed at least ten times. This chain connects TRBV20-1 to TRBJ2-7; no clear D gene. The germline V and J ends were trimmed by 0 bases and 7 bases, with 10 bases remaining between them. The V gene's germline CDR1 is DFQATT and CDR2 SNEGSKA (reference sequence). The CDR3 is made up of 12 amino acids. The CDR3 coding sequence is TGCAGTGCTAGAGATAGTGTGTCAGAGCAGTACTTC. Translated, it gives CSARDSVSEQYF.

This clonotype showed up many times. The chain has TRBV10-1 and TRBJ1-6; 9 positions match TRBD1. The CDR3 covers 14 residues. Germline V gene lookup returns CDR1 WNHNN and CDR2 SYGVQD (reference sequence). The trim removed 7 bases at V and 7 bases at J, leaving 5 bases unmatched. CDR3 nucleotide sequence: TGCGCCAGCAAGGGACAGGGAGGAAATTCACCCCTCCACTTT. This translates into CASKGQGGNSPLHF.

There are a few counts of this clonotype. This chain connects TRBV10-3 to TRBJ1-2; D is uncertain. Per the germline V gene, CDR1 is ENHRY and CDR2 is SYGVKD. The CDR3 has 13 amino acids. Trimming took off 4 bases at V and 4 bases at J, with 10 bases between the two ends. The CDR3: CAISVEGGYGYTF. The CDR3 DNA reads as TGTGCCATCAGTGTTGAGGGAGGCTATGGCTACACCTTC.

In its sample, this clonotype was seen many times. The chain is built from TRBV18 and TRBJ1-6; D call uncertain. Germline CDR1 is KGHSH and CDR2 is LQKENI. The length of the CDR3 is 12 residues. V lost 6 bases, J lost 5 bases, and 5 bases lay in between. CDR3 sequence: CASSPDNSPLHF. The CDR3 DNA sequence: TGTGCCAGCTCTCCCGATAATTCACCCCTCCACTTT.

This clonotype has at least ten counts. The chain links TRBV5-1 to TRBJ2-7; 7 bases are shared with TRBD1. This CDR3 comprises 14 residues. Looked up from germline, CDR1 is SGHRS and CDR2 is YFSETQ. The V and J ends lost 4 bases and 6 bases, in that order; junction bases with no gene match: 10. CDR3 region: CASSTRGQASEQYF. Here the CDR3 DNA reads TGCGCCAGCAGCACGAGAGGACAGGCCTCCGAGCAGTACTTC.

This clonotype was found many times. The V and J genes are TRBV19 and TRBJ1-5, with D perhaps TRBD1 (6 bases). The CDR3 contains 13 residues. Germline V gene lookup returns CDR1 LNHDA and CDR2 SQIVND (reference sequence). Trimming shortened V by 4 bases and J by 6 bases, and 10 bases separated the two germline ends. CDR3 amino acids: CASSTGQPQPQHF. CDR3 DNA sequence: TGTGCCAGTAGTACCGGACAGCCTCAGCCCCAGCATTTT.

This clonotype was seen at least ten times. The rearrangement links TRBV5-1 to TRBJ2-3, with 9 bases fitting TRBD1. The germline CDR1 and CDR2 sequences are SGHRS and YFSETQ. The CDR3 totals 15 residues. The J segment lost 1 base and the V segment lost 6 bases, leaving 6 bases of the junction unmatched. CDR3 in DNA: TGCGCCAGCACCGAACAGGGGGCTGGCACAGATACGCAGTATTTT. Translated: CASTEQGAGTDTQYF.

In its sample, this clonotype was seen many times. V usage is TRBV20-1 and J usage is TRBJ1-1; TRBD1 aligns across 7 bases. Unmatched junction bases numbered 6, after V lost 3 bases and J lost 2 bases. This CDR3 has 14 amino acids. Germline CDR1 and CDR2: DFQATT and SNEGSKA (reference sequence). CDR3 region: CSARAGTDNTEAFF. CDR3 sequence (DNA): TGCAGTGCTAGGGCCGGGACAGACAACACTGAAGCTTTCTTT.

This clonotype appeared many times. The chain employs TRBV30 and TRBJ1-5, with a tentative D call TRBD1 (6 bases). Looked up from germline, CDR1 is GTSNPN and CDR2 is SVGIG (reference sequence). V lost 2 bases and J 7 bases, leaving 12 bases between the germline ends. The CDR3 spans 13 residues. CDR3 amino acids: CAWSTGQTQPQHF. In nucleotides, the CDR3 is TGTGCCTGGAGTACCGGACAGACACAGCCCCAGCATTTT. Complete variable domain (other parts from reference TRBV30 and TRBJ1-5): SQTIHQWPATLVQPVGSPLSLECTVEGTSNPNLYWYRQAAGRGLQLLFYSVGIGQISSEVPQNLSASRPQDRQFILSSKKLLLSDSGFYLCAWSTGQTQPQHFGDGTRLSIL.

This clonotype was seen repeatedly, ten times or more. The V and J genes are TRBV6-5 and TRBJ2-1; TRBD1 matches 7 bases. The CDR3 has 16 residues. Looked up from germline, CDR1 is MNHEY and CDR2 is SVGAGI. After removal of 5 bases from V and 3 bases from J, the junction contained 10 bases not matched to a gene. The CDR3 reads CASSRPGQQNYNEQFF. The CDR3 coding sequence is TGTGCCAGCAGTCGCCCGGGACAGCAGAACTACAATGAGCAGTTCTTC.

This clonotype occurred many times. The chain carries TRBV18 and TRBJ2-3; 9 bases are shared with TRBD1. The germline V gene encodes CDR1 KGHSH and CDR2 LQKENI. V was pared by 5 bases and J by 6 bases, with 9 bases of the junction left unmatched. The CDR3 covers 15 residues. Here the CDR3 DNA reads TGTGCCAGCTCAAACGCCGGGACAGGGATGGATACGCAGTATTTT. This sequence encodes CASSNAGTGMDTQYF.